This T cell receptor (beta chain) was recorded in a study of metastatic and nonmetastatic thyroid tumors. About the study: The study looked at repertoires side by side in blood and in tumor or nodule tissue from malignant and benign thyroid patients.

From germline, CDR1 is MNHEY and CDR2 SVGEGT. With 2 bases removed from V and 6 bases from J, the gap between germline ends came to 16 bases. The CDR3 runs to 15 residues. In the original workflow: Construction of a distant-metastasis classifier for papillary thyroid cancer relied on CDR3 differences across clinicopathological groups. TCRdb re-processed the PCR reads through MiXCR. The V and J calls shown here were made by TCRdb, not taken from the authors' results. The table has 100,000 or so clones, about 15% seen once. Thyroid surgery was performed in patients who had received no treatment beforehand. This clone was counted at least ten times. The same CDR3 arises from other DNA sequences in this sample as well.

The material sequenced was blood. The sequence came from a female donor with papillary thyroid cancer or a benign thyroid nodule (not recorded which). Some clones in this sample may be carry-over from other donors' samples. The chain combines TRBV6-2 or TRBV6-3 with TRBJ2-5, with TRBD2 as a possible D gene (7 bases). The DNA of the CDR3 is TGTGCCAGCAGTTACCCTGGGGGGGGGCGGCAGACCCAGTACTTC. Protein product: CASSYPGGGRQTQYF.